This T cell receptor beta chain was documented in a study of cytomegalovirus exposure and HLA in healthy donors. Regarding the study as a whole: Later analysis demonstrated an association between a missense DCLRE1C variant and TCR beta V- and J-gene trimming. Analyzed later, association rates of TCRs varied across HLA loci, with DRB1 most and HLA-C fewest.

Germline V gene lookup returns CDR1 MDHEN and CDR2 SYDVKM. This CDR3 is 16 amino acids long. Unmatched junction bases numbered 2, after V lost 7 bases and J lost 0 bases. The PCR contained 60 Vbeta and 13 Jbeta primers. Data came from immunoSEQ multiplex PCR; TCRdb stores just in-frame clones and leaves some out. The data show 300,000 or so clones, 84% seen once. About this clone itself: Its cognate antigen is unknown.

This chain uses TRBV28 with TRBJ2-6, with 11 bases lining up with TRBD1. Sequences were obtained from PBMCs. This sequence originates from a woman aged 40 to 55 in good health and CMV-seropositive. Written as DNA, the CDR3 is TGTGCCAGCAAGGGACAGGGGGACTCTGGGGCCAACGTCCTGACTTTC. Amino acid sequence: CASKGQGDSGANVLTF.